Reported below is one T cell receptor (beta chain). Its antigen is unknown. This entry belongs to a study of OX40 agonist ivuxolimab in advanced cancers. Study overall: Patients were given ivuxolimab, an antibody that agonizes OX40 (CD134). Eligibility rules accepted prior anti-PD-1, anti-PD-L1 or anti-CTLA-4 therapy, and over 30% had some. Overall study results and limits: Clonal expansion was seen in CD4+ and CD8+ blood T cells by week 6 at 0.1 to 3.0 mg/kg. CD4+ T cells averaged fewer expanded clones than CD8+ T cells.

Repertoires were generated with immunoSEQ multiplex PCR, while TCRdb's copy carries only in-frame clones and drops some. The sample holds fewer than 30,000 clones, roughly 80% seen once. V gave up 1 base and J gave up 15 bases, with 10 bases separating them. The CDR3 runs 10 residues. Germline V gene lookup returns CDR1 SQVTM and CDR2 ANQGSEA. This rearrangement joins TRBV29-1 to TRBJ2-1, with TRBD1 as a possible D gene (6 bases). The clonotype was recovered from an adult with an advanced solid tumor such as melanoma, head and neck, liver or kidney cancer. Sequencing used CD4+ or CD8+ T cells sorted from blood, obtained in a trial of the OX40 agonist ivuxolimab. The CDR3 here is CSVEGQERFF. CDR3 nucleotides: TGCAGCGTTGAAGGACAGGAACGGTTCTTC.